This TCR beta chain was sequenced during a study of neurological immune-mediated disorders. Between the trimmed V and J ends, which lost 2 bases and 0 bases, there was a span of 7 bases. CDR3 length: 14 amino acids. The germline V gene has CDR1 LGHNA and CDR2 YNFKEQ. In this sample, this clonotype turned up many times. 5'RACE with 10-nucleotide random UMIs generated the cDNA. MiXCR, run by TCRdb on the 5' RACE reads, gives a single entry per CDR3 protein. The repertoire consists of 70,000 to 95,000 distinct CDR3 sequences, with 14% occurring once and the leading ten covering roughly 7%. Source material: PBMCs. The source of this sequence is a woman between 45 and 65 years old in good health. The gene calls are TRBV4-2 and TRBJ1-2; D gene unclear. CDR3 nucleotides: TGTGCCAGCAGCCAACCTCAAGCTAACTATGGCTACACCTTC. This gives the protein CASSQPQANYGYTF.